This T cell receptor beta chain was captured in a study of blood T cell repertoires in COVID-19. V dropped 5 bases and J dropped 1; count of bases not matched to a gene: 7. Germline V CDR1 and CDR2: SGHVS, FNYEAQ. The CDR3 contains 16 residues. Cohort 3 donors counted as recovered after two negative PCRs, clearance, or resolved symptoms. Here immunoSEQ multiplex PCR was the method, and the copy in TCRdb shows in-frame clones only, minus some. The sample shows about 260,000 clones, about nine tenths of them seen only once. The receptor comes from a woman in her 50s who had recovered from COVID-19. This chain connects TRBV7-6 to TRBJ2-7; 11 bases map to TRBD2. Sample: PBMCs or T cells enriched from blood (not recorded which). The CDR3 region is CASSLGTSGNSYEQYF. The CDR3 bases are TGTGCCAGCAGCCTAGGGACTAGCGGTAATTCCTACGAGCAGTACTTC.